These 11 T cell receptor beta chains were all obtained from the same sample, sequenced in a study of T cells in Graves' hyperthyroidism and ophthalmopathy. Using RNA transcripts as the source, TCR beta CDR3 regions were amplified. The HTBI set primed first-round TCR CDR3 RT-PCR. TCRdb used MiXCR to reprocess the multiplex PCR reads, holding one entry per CDR3 protein. The profile shows about 480,000 distinct CDR3 sequences, about 24% of them singletons. Material for sequencing was blood. These receptors all stem from a woman aged 25 to 39 with Graves' ophthalmopathy.

The sample holds a few counts of this clonotype. CDR3 DNA: TGTGCCAGCAGTATACCGGGACAGGGGGGGACCCAGTACTTC. This encodes CASSIPGQGGTQYF. The rearrangement joins TRBV28 to TRBJ2-5, with 11 bases identical to TRBD1. CDR1 is MDHEN and CDR2 is SYDVKM in the germline V gene. This CDR3 contains 14 residues. V gave up 5 bases and J gave up 7 bases; unmatched junction bases: 6.

This clonotype appeared once. The chain recombines TRBV12-3 or TRBV12-4 with TRBJ1-1; 7 bases map to TRBD1. There are 14 residues in the CDR3. The V segment lost 6 bases and the J segment 4 bases; nucleotides outside the gene matches: 8. Here the CDR3 reads CASSLTGWSTEAFF. The CDR3 DNA reads as TGTGCCAGCAGCCTGACAGGGTGGAGCACTGAAGCTTTCTTT.

This clonotype was recorded many times. The chain links TRBV7-9 to TRBJ1-2, with D possibly matching TRBD1 (6 bases). Trimming took off 1 base at V and 9 bases at J, with 9 bases between the two ends. Looked up from germline, CDR1 is SEHNR and CDR2 is FQNEAQ (reference sequence). The CDR3 spans 12 residues. The CDR3: CASSLDRESYTF. The DNA of the CDR3 is TGTGCCAGCAGCTTAGACAGGGAGAGCTACACCTTC.

This clonotype was picked up many times. J is TRBJ1-2 and V is TRBV29-1; perhaps TRBD1 as D (5 bases). CDR1 is SQVTM and CDR2 is ANQGSEA in the germline V gene. This CDR3 spans 11 amino acids. V lost 6 bases and J lost 4, with 9 bases in between. The CDR3 sequence: CSVAGTYGYTF. Written as DNA, the CDR3 is TGCAGCGTGGCAGGGACCTATGGCTACACCTTC.

This clonotype was detected many times. The V and J genes are TRBV12-3 or TRBV12-4 and TRBJ2-7; D is possibly TRBD1 (5 bases). The CDR3 is 13 residues long. Trimming left V 3 bases short and J 8 bases short, with 14 bases between. In nucleotides, the CDR3 is TGTGCCAGCAGTTTGTATTCCGACAGCCAGCAGTACTTC. Translating gives CASSLYSDSQQYF.

This chain connects TRBV11-2 to TRBJ2-5, with 9 bases aligning to TRBD2. CDR1 SGHAT and CDR2 FQNNGV come from the germline V gene. The CDR3 is 16 residues long. Germline trimming cut 5 bases from V and 5 bases from J; bases unmatched to any gene: 12. The CDR3: CASSGYSGGDRETQYF. The CDR3 coding sequence is TGTGCCAGCAGCGGATATAGCGGGGGAGACCGTGAGACCCAGTACTTC.

This clonotype was seen ten or more times. The chain recombines TRBV12-3 or TRBV12-4 with TRBJ2-5; tentatively, D is TRBD1 (5 bases). The V end was cut by 4 bases, the J end by 5 bases, with 11 bases between. The length of the CDR3 is 13 residues. CDR3 in DNA: TGTGCCAGCAGTTCACAGGCACGGGAGACCCAGTACTTC. Protein product: CASSSQARETQYF.

Only a few counts were recorded for this clonotype. The gene calls are TRBV18 and TRBJ1-2, with TRBD1 matching 9 bases. Germline CDR1 KGHSH, CDR2 LQKENI. The CDR3 runs to 17 residues. With V trimmed by 6 bases and J by 2 bases, 13 bases remained unmatched. CDR3 DNA sequence: TGTGCCAGCTCTCCAGGACGGACAGGGGATCTAAACTATGGCTACACCTTC. As protein: CASSPGRTGDLNYGYTF.

The sample holds many counts of this clonotype. The J gene is TRBJ2-5, the V gene TRBV3-1, with TRBD1 matching 8 bases. CDR3 length: 15 residues. V lost 4 bases, J lost 0 bases, and 4 bases stayed unmatched. Germline CDR1 and CDR2: LGHDT and YNNKEL (reference sequence). The CDR3 is CASSPRQGYQETQYF. The CDR3 bases are TGTGCCAGCAGCCCCAGACAGGGGTACCAAGAGACCCAGTACTTC.

This clonotype was seen ten or more times. V and J are TRBV10-2 and TRBJ1-2, with D possibly being TRBD1 (6 bases). Germline V gene lookup returns CDR1 WSHSY and CDR2 SAAADI. The V gene lost 0 bases and the J gene lost 4 bases, with 12 bases spanning the gap. There are 15 residues in the CDR3. The DNA of the CDR3 is TGCGCCAGCAGTGAGTCAGGGGGGACGGGCTATGGCTACACCTTC. Translated: CASSESGGTGYGYTF.

This clonotype was counted many times. V is TRBV27 and J is TRBJ2-7; no definite D call. This CDR3 has 14 residues. Trimming took off 4 bases at V and 2 bases at J, with 12 bases between the two ends. CDR1 and CDR2 from the germline V gene are MNHEY and SMNVEV (reference sequence). CDR3 bases: TGTGCCAGCAGTTCCTTAGACTCCCCCTACGAGCAGTACTTC. This translates into CASSSLDSPYEQYF.